The entry below gives a single TCR beta chain sequence along with its context. Antigen: not known. Time point defined: patch test 3, about 24 weeks after DPC sensitization. The treatment is: therapeutic diphenylcyclopropenone sensitization with weekly scalp DPC. Ahead of applying each patch test, blood was sampled. This specimen comes from a study of human T cells and chemical hapten exposure. Study summary: The use of 2% DPC on 2 cm by 2 cm of upper inner arm skin constituted sensitization.

TCRdb reanalysed the RACE reads using MiXCR and keeps one entry per CDR3 protein. In the table there are about 82,000 distinct CDR3 sequences, about 10% of which are singletons. The ends were cut back, 3 bases at V and 6 bases at J, with 6 bases in the middle. Germline CDR1 SGHVS, CDR2 FNYEAQ. This CDR3 contains 12 residues. Study outcomes and limitations: Significantly greater numbers of large CDR3 similarity clusters came from expanded TCRs than from controls.

The chain uses TRBV7-6 and TRBJ2-1, with D unresolved. This specimen was whole blood, taken in connection with sensitization to the hapten diphenylcyclopropenone (DPC). This TCR was sampled from a woman in her 50s with alopecia areata. Some clones in this sample may be carry-over from other donors' samples. In DNA, the CDR3 is TGTGCCAGCAGCTTCTCTACCAATGAGCAGTTCTTC. Translation gives CASSFSTNEQFF. Together with reference TRBV7-6 and TRBJ2-1, the CDR3 gives the full variable domain: GAGVSQSPRYKVTKRGQDVALRCDPISGHVSLYWYRQALGQGPEFLTYFNYEAQQDKSGLPNDRFSAERPEGSISTLTIQRTEQRDSAMYRCASSFSTNEQFFGPGTRLTVL.